These 5 T cell receptor beta chains share one sample of origin, sequenced in a study of identifying expanded T cells in peripheral blood. The repertoire was sequenced with immunoSEQ multiplex PCR; TCRdb's copy has only in-frame clones and lacks some. The sample includes 100,000 to 150,000 clones, around nine tenths seen only once; the top ten take 7.5% to 8.5%. Sequencing used blood. The source of these receptors is a person between 18 and 69 years old in good health.

This clone was observed a handful of times. The J gene is TRBJ2-3, the V gene TRBV30, with D uncertain. CDR3 length: 14 residues. Germline values: CDR1 GTSNPN, CDR2 SVGIG (reference sequence). The V gene lost 4 bases and the J gene lost 2 bases, with 13 bases spanning the gap. The CDR3 loop is CAWMQVPSTDTQYF. DNA of the CDR3: TGTGCCTGGATGCAGGTCCCCTCCACAGATACGCAGTATTTT.

The chain uses TRBV6-1 and TRBJ2-3; no clear D gene. Germline V gene sequence: CDR1 MNHNS, CDR2 SASEGT. CDR3 length: 13 amino acids. The V end lost 1 base, the J end lost 4 bases, and 6 bases lay between the germline ends. For the CDR3, the DNA is TGTGCCAGCAGTGAAGGTCCGGCAGATACGCAGTATTTT. It translates to CASSEGPADTQYF.

The chain is built from TRBV18 and TRBJ2-5, with TRBD1 matching over 7 bases. Trimming took 0 bases from V and 5 from J; bases not matched to a gene: 9. Per germline, CDR1 KGHSH and CDR2 LQKENI. This CDR3 is built from 16 residues. The DNA for the CDR3 is TGTGCCAGCTCACCACCCAGACAGGGTCTTTGGGAGACCCAGTACTTC. It encodes CASSPPRQGLWETQYF.

The chain recombines TRBV6-5 with TRBJ2-7; D may correspond to TRBD1 or TRBD2 (5 bases each). CDR1 MNHEY and CDR2 SVGAGI come from the germline V gene. V lost 6 bases to trimming and J lost 2 bases, with 11 bases between them. The CDR3 runs to 13 residues. CDR3 residues: CASSRDGTYEQYF. In nucleotides, the CDR3 is TGTGCCAGCAGCCGGGACGGAACCTACGAGCAGTACTTC.

V is TRBV18 and J is TRBJ2-3, with 7 bases that match TRBD2. The germline gives CDR1 KGHSH, CDR2 LQKENI. The CDR3 consists of 14 residues. Trimming took 6 bases from V and 2 from J; bases not matched to a gene: 5. The CDR3 region has the DNA TGTGCCAGCTCCGGAGCGGGAATCACAGATACGCAGTATTTT. It translates to CASSGAGITDTQYF.